This entry describes one T cell receptor (beta chain). Its antigen remains unknown. This entry is derived from a study of cytomegalovirus exposure and HLA in healthy donors. Study in general: The approximately 680 first-cohort repertoires and the 130 or so validation repertoires shared the same platform, a later analysis reported. Findings and caveats of the study: The authors listed approximately 160 TCR beta chains as cytomegalovirus-associated. For most TCR sequences rarity was the rule, although some public TCRs occurred in many donors.

CDR3 size: 18 residues. With 5 bases clipped from V and 4 bases from J, the junction kept 15 bases outside the gene matches. Germline CDR1 is SEHNR and CDR2 is FQNEAQ (reference sequence). The protocol was immunoSEQ multiplex PCR, while the TCRdb copy is restricted to in-frame clones and leaves out a portion. The sample has 60,000 to 65,000 clones, 90% to 96% seen once; the top ten hold 1.2%. The chain joins TRBV7-9 to TRBJ2-2, with 8 bases identical to TRBD2. The sample taken for sequencing was PBMCs. The clonotype comes from a woman aged 18 to 35 in good health and CMV-seronegative. For the CDR3, the DNA is TGTGCCAGCAGCGATCCCACTAGGGGAGCGGGAGTCACCGGGGAGCTGTTTTTT. It specifies CASSDPTRGAGVTGELFF.